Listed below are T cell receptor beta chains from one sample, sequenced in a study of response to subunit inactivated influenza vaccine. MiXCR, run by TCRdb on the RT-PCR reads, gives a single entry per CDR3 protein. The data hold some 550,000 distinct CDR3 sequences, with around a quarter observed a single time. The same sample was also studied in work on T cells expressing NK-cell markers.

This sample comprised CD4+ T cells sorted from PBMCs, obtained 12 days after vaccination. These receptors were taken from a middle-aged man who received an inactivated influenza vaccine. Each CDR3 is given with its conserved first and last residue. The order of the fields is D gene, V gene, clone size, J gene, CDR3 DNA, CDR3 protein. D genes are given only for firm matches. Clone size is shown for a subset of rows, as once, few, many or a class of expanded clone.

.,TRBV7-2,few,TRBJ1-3,TGTGCCAGCAGCTTAGCGTGGGGGTCTGGAAACACCATATATTTT,CASSLAWGSGNTIYF
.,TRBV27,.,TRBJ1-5,TGTGCCAGCAGGGGGGGCGACAGCTGGAGCAATCAGCCCCAGCATTTT,CASRGGDSWSNQPQHF
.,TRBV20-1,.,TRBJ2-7,TGCAGTGCTAGAGCCCGCAGGGAAGTCGAGCAGTACTTC,CSARARREVEQYF
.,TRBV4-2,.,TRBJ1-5,TGTGCCAGCAGCCAAGGGCCCAGAGAACAGCCCCAGCATTTT,CASSQGPREQPQHF
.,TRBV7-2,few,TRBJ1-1,TGTGCCAGCAGCTTCGGTAGGGGGTTGGGGAACACTGAAGCTTTCTTT,CASSFGRGLGNTEAFF
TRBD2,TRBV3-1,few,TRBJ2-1,TGTGCCAGCAGCCAGCGAGCGGGATACAATGAGCAGTTCTTC,CASSQRAGYNEQFF
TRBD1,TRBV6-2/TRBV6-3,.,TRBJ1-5,TGTGCCAGCAGTCGGAGGACAGGGGGCCTCAATCAGCCCCAGCATTTT,CASSRRTGGLNQPQHF
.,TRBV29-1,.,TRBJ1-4,TGCAGCGTTTGGACGGCGAATGAAAAACTGTTTTTT,CSVWTANEKLFF
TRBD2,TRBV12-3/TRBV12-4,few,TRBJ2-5,TGTGCCAGCAGTTCTGCACTAGCGGGGGGGCCCCCAAAGACCCAGTACTTC,CASSSALAGGPPKTQYF
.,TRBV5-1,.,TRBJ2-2,TGCGCCAGCAGCTTGGTCGTGGACAGCGGGGAGCTGTTTTTT,CASSLVVDSGELFF
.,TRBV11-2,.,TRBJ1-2,TGTGCCAGCAGCTTAGTGTCGACCACCTTC,CASSLVSTTF
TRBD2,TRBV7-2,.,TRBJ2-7,TGTGCCAGCGGCGTACGGGCTAGCGGGATCTACGAGCAGTACTTC,CASGVRASGIYEQYF
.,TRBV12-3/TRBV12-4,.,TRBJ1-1,TGTGCCAGCAGTTCTCACAGGGTTGAAGCTTTCTTT,CASSSHRVEAFF
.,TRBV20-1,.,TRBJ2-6,TGCAGTGCTGACAAGCCCGGGGCCAACGTCCTGACTTTC,CSADKPGANVLTF
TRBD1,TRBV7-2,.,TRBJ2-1,TGTGCCAGCAGCGGAGGGACAGGGCATTTCAATGAGCAGTTCTTC,CASSGGTGHFNEQFF
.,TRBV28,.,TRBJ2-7,TGTGCCAGCAGTTTAAAAGAAGGACGGCAGTACTTC,CASSLKEGRQYF
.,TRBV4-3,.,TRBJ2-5,TGCGCCAGCAGCCAAGATCGGGGGCGTCAAGAGACCCAGTACTTC,CASSQDRGRQETQYF
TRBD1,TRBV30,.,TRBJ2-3,TGTGCCTACCAGGACAGGGGGCGAGATACGCAGTATTTT,CAYQDRGRDTQYF
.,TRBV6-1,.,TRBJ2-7,TGTGCCAGCAGGCCCCTAGGACGGCCCTACGAGCAGTACTTC,CASRPLGRPYEQYF
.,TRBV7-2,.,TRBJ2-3,TGTGCCAGCAGCTCGAACGGGGGGCGCGGAGATACGCAGTATTTT,CASSSNGGRGDTQYF
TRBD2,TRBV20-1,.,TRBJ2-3,TGCAGTGCTTCCGGGACTACCGAATCCACAGATACGCAGTATTTT,CSASGTTESTDTQYF
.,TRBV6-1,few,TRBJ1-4,TGTGCCAGCAGGGATGCCTATAATGAAAAACTGTTTTTT,CASRDAYNEKLFF
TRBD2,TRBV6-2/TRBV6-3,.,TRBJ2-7,TGTGCCAGCAGTTACCCCGGGCTAGCGGGCTACGAGCAGTACTTC,CASSYPGLAGYEQYF
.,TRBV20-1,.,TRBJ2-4,TGCAGTGGGGATCGGGGGCAGGGAAACATTCAGTACTTC,CSGDRGQGNIQYF
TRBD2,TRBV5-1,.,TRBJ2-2,TGCGCCAGCAGCTTGGATACTAGCGGGAACACCGGGGAGCTGTTTTTT,CASSLDTSGNTGELFF
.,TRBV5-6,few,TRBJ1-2,TGTGCCAGCAGTTTTGGGGGAAATGGCTACACCTTC,CASSFGGNGYTF
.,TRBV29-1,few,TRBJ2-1,TGCAGCGTTGCGATGTACAATGAGCAGTTCTTC,CSVAMYNEQFF
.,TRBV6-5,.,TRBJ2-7,TGTGCCAGCACTTTTAAATACGAGCAGTACTTC,CASTFKYEQYF
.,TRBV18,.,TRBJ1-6,TGTGCCAGCTCGCAGACAGAGGGATTGAATTCACCCCTCCACTTT,CASSQTEGLNSPLHF
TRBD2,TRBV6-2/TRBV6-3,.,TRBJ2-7,TGTGCCAGCAGTTACTCGCGGGGGAGGGACGAGCAGTACTTC,CASSYSRGRDEQYF
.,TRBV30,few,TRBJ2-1,TGTGCCTGGAGTGTGCTGGCCACCCAGATCGATGAGCAGTTCTTC,CAWSVLATQIDEQFF
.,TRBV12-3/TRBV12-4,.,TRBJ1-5,TGTGCCAGCAAAGGTGGGGGTGAGAGCAATCAGCCCCAGCATTTT,CASKGGGESNQPQHF
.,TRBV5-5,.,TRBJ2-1,TGTGCCAGCAGCGCCAGGGAAGGCCCTTTCAATGAGCAGTTCTTC,CASSAREGPFNEQFF
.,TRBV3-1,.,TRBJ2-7,TGTGCCAGCAGCCATTCTGGGGGCGGCTCCTACGAGCAGTACTTC,CASSHSGGGSYEQYF
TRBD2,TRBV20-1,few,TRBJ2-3,TGCAGTGCTACAACCGGGACTAGCGGTTCCTGGCAGTATTTT,CSATTGTSGSWQYF
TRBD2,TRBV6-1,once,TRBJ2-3,TGTGCCAGCAGGTTTGCTCTTCTGAGCGGGGGGGCGTCAGATACGCAGTATTTT,CASRFALLSGGASDTQYF
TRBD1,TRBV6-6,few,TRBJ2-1,TGTGCCAGCAGGGGGACAGGGGAATGGACTGAGCAGTTCTTC,CASRGTGEWTEQFF
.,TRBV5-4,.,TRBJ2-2,TGTGCCAGCAGCTTCGGTAGACTAGGAGGCTCCGGGGAGCTGTTTTTT,CASSFGRLGGSGELFF
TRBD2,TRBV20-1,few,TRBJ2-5,TGCAGTGCTGGGACTAGCGGGAGGAGAGAGACCCAGTACTTC,CSAGTSGRRETQYF
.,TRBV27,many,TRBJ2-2,TGTGCCAGCAGTCCTGGGTGGCAGAAGAATAAGGGGGAGCTGTTTTTT,CASSPGWQKNKGELFF
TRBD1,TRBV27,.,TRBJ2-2,TGTGCCAGCAGTTTATTTGGGACAGGGGTTACCGGGGAGCTGTTTTTT,CASSLFGTGVTGELFF
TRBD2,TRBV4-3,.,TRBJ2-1,TGCGCCAGCAGCCAAGAAAAGGGGACTAGGCAGTTCTTC,CASSQEKGTRQFF
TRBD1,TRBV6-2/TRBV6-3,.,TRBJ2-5,TGTGCCAGCATCACCGCAGGGGGCCAGACCCAGTACTTC,CASITAGGQTQYF
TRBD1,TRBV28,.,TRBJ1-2,TGTGCCACCTCACCGGGACAGGAGAATGGCTACACCTTC,CATSPGQENGYTF
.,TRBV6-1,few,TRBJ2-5,TGTGCCAGCAGTGTAACTAGGGGACAACGAGAGACCCAGTACTTC,CASSVTRGQRETQYF
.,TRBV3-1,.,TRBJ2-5,TGTGCCAGCAGCTACCGGGACGGAACGGAGACCCAGTACTTC,CASSYRDGTETQYF
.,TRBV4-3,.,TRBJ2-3,TGCGCCAGCAGCCAAGCCGACAGGAGCACAGATACGCAGTATTTT,CASSQADRSTDTQYF
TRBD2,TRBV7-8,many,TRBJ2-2,TGTGCCAGCAGCCCTAGCGGCGCGAACACCGGGGAGCTGTTTTTT,CASSPSGANTGELFF